These 27 T cell receptor beta chains originate from one sample sequenced in a study of early T cells in non-severe SARS-CoV-2 infection. TCRdb redid the calling of the 5' RACE reads with MiXCR, one entry per CDR3 protein. Of about 84,000 distinct CDR3 sequences in the sample, about 12% were seen once. The material sequenced was whole blood. The receptors here all came from an adult who was a healthcare worker with PCR-confirmed SARS-CoV-2 infection or an uninfected control (not recorded which).

This clonotype was detected many times. This chain links TRBV4-2 with TRBJ2-4; D unresolved. Trimming left V 0 bases short and J 7 bases short, with 13 bases between. The CDR3 is 15 residues long. Germline values: CDR1 LGHNA, CDR2 YNFKEQ. The CDR3 spells CASSQDRSSSNIQYF. The CDR3 coding sequence is TGTGCCAGCAGCCAAGATCGGAGTAGTAGTAACATTCAGTACTTC.

This clonotype showed up just a few times. The chain couples TRBV9 to TRBJ2-1; D could derive from TRBD1 or TRBD2 (5 bases each). The length of the CDR3 is 13 residues. Per germline, CDR1 SGDLS and CDR2 YYNGEE. Trimming pared 2 bases from V and 5 bases from J, leaving 8 bases between. This CDR3 reads CASSVRGNNEQFF. As DNA, the CDR3 is TGTGCCAGCAGCGTTCGGGGCAACAATGAGCAGTTCTTC.

The CDR3 loop reads CASSPTDPSRRYTF. The CDR3 nucleotides read TGTGCCAGCTCACCGACGGACCCTTCAAGGCGCTACACCTTC. This chain connects TRBV18 to TRBJ1-2; the D is unclear. CDR3 length equals 14 residues. V was cut by 3 bases and J by 9 bases, with 17 bases left in between. The germline V gene encodes CDR1 KGHSH and CDR2 LQKENI.

This chain connects TRBV4-2 to TRBJ2-2; D might be TRBD2 (6 bases). Germline V lookup: CDR1 LGHNA, CDR2 YNFKEQ. V lost 4 bases and J lost 4, with 22 bases in between. The CDR3 spans 18 residues. The CDR3 protein is CASSLYAFFIGGTGELFF. The CDR3 nucleotides are TGTGCCAGCAGCCTTTATGCATTTTTTATCGGGGGCACCGGGGAGCTGTTTTTT.

The genes are TRBV28 and TRBJ1-1; D remains unclear. V was clipped by 3 bases and J by 7 bases, with 6 bases between them. CDR1 is MDHEN and CDR2 is SYDVKM in the germline V gene. CDR3 length equals 11 residues. The CDR3 DNA reads as TGTGCCAGCAGTTTTAGTCGTGAAGCTTTCTTT. This encodes CASSFSREAFF.

The J gene is TRBJ2-7, the V gene TRBV4-1; 10 positions agree with TRBD1. After removal of 0 bases from V and 0 bases from J, the junction contained 14 bases not matched to a gene. Germline V CDR1 and CDR2: MGHRA, YSYEKL. The CDR3 extends over 20 amino acids. CDR3 loop: CASSQEGRDRGKPSSYEQYF. The CDR3 region has the DNA TGCGCCAGCAGCCAAGAGGGCCGGGACAGGGGAAAGCCCAGCTCCTACGAGCAGTACTTC.

This clonotype was detected ten times or more. The chain has TRBV10-3 and TRBJ2-3; weak D call: TRBD2 (5 bases). V shed 4 bases and J shed 6 bases, with 8 bases lying between them. The CDR3 runs 12 residues. In germline, CDR1 is ENHRY, CDR2 SYGVKD. Written as DNA, the CDR3 is TGTGCCATCAGTGCAGCGGCGGATACGCAGTATTTT. Translating gives CAISAAADTQYF.

This clonotype has ten or more counts. In DNA, the CDR3 is TGCAGCGTTGAATACCGGTTGGAGGGCTACACCTTC. This gives the protein CSVEYRLEGYTF. The chain carries TRBV29-1 and TRBJ1-2; D uncertain. With 2 bases removed from V and 8 bases from J, the gap between germline ends came to 12 bases. CDR3 size: 12 residues. CDR1 and CDR2 (germline): SQVTM, ANQGSEA.

The sample holds many counts of this clonotype. The chain uses TRBV6-5 and TRBJ2-2, with D possibly TRBD1 on 6 matching bases. The germline CDR1 and CDR2 sequences are MNHEY and SVGAGI. Trimming shortened V by 7 bases and J by 2 bases, and 14 bases separated the two germline ends. The CDR3 loop spans 15 amino acids. This CDR3 is CASNPGAINTGELFF. For the CDR3, the DNA is TGTGCCAGCAATCCAGGGGCCATAAACACCGGGGAGCTGTTTTTT.

This clonotype was counted ten times or more. V usage is TRBV7-6 and J usage is TRBJ1-1, with TRBD1 identical over 8 bases. The CDR3 totals 15 residues. Germline assignment: CDR1 SGHVS and CDR2 FNYEAQ. Trimming took 4 bases from V and 4 from J; bases not matched to a gene: 8. CDR3 region: CASSSATGEGTEAFF. The CDR3 DNA is TGTGCCAGCAGCTCAGCGACAGGGGAGGGCACTGAAGCTTTCTTT.

The chain links TRBV30 to TRBJ2-5; D may be TRBD2 (6 bases). There are 14 residues in the CDR3. Trimming left V 0 bases short and J 5 bases short, with 13 bases between. Germline CDR1 is GTSNPN and CDR2 is SVGIG (reference sequence). The CDR3 DNA reads TGTGCCTGGAGTGTACGAGCGGGCGGTGAGACCCAGTACTTC. Amino acid sequence: CAWSVRAGGETQYF.

The V gene is TRBV6-6, the J gene TRBJ2-7, with D perhaps TRBD2 (5 bases). The V end was cut by 2 bases, the J end by 3 bases, with 8 bases between. This CDR3 spans 13 amino acids. Germline-derived CDR1 and CDR2 are MNHNY and SVGAGI (reference sequence). CDR3 in amino acids: CASSYTGSYEQYF. The CDR3 DNA is TGTGCCAGCAGTTACACGGGGAGCTACGAGCAGTACTTC.

This clonotype has a handful of counts. The J gene is TRBJ1-4, the V gene TRBV7-9, with 7 positions matching TRBD1. The trim removed 5 bases at V and 3 bases at J, leaving 6 bases unmatched. Germline V gene data show CDR1 as SEHNR and CDR2 as FQNEAQ (reference sequence). This CDR3 has 15 amino acids. The CDR3 region has the DNA TGTGCCAGCAGCCCCAGACAGGGTCCTAATGAAAAACTGTTTTTT. This encodes CASSPRQGPNEKLFF.

This clonotype appeared many times. The chain combines TRBV28 with TRBJ1-4; TRBD1 might be the D (5 bases). V lost 2 bases to trimming and J lost 4 bases, with 11 bases between them. This CDR3 comprises 15 residues. Germline loops: CDR1 MDHEN, CDR2 SYDVKM. The CDR3: CASSLVGGVNEKLFF. In DNA, the CDR3 is TGTGCCAGCAGTTTAGTAGGAGGGGTTAATGAAAAACTGTTTTTT.

DNA for the CDR3: TGCGCCAGTGGACCACCCGGGGCCTACGAGCAGTACTTC. Protein: CASGPPGAYEQYF. This chain connects TRBV10-1 to TRBJ2-7; tentative D call: TRBD2 (5 bases). The CDR3 extends over 13 amino acids. The germline V gene has CDR1 WNHNN and CDR2 SYGVQD (reference sequence). Trimming pared 9 bases from V and 2 bases from J, leaving 14 bases between.

This clonotype has a handful of counts. The chain uses TRBV12-3 or TRBV12-4 and TRBJ1-5; D ambiguous. This CDR3 comprises 14 residues. V lost 2 bases to trimming and J lost 5 bases, with 10 bases between them. CDR3 nucleotides: TGTGCCAGCAGTTTATCGGGGAGCGATCAGCCCCAGCATTTT. The encoded protein is CASSLSGSDQPQHF.

In its sample, this clonotype was seen a few times. At one end, the junction sequence differs from germline, possibly due to a read error. The chain combines TRBV5-1 with TRBJ1-6, with a possible D match to TRBD1 (6 bases). The length of the CDR3 is 14 residues. CDR1 and CDR2 (germline): SGHRS, YFSETQ. The CDR3 nucleotides read TGTGCCAGCAACCCGGGGGGCCATAATTCACCCCTCCACTTT. Encoded protein: CASNPGGHNSPLHF. The full variable domain, in which reference TRBV5-1 and TRBJ1-6 provide the parts outside the CDR3, is KAGVTQTPRYLIKTRGQQVTLSCSPISGHRSVSWYQQTPGQGLQFLFEYFSETQRNKGNFPGRFSGRQFSNSRSEMNVSTLELGDSALYLCASNPGGHNSPLHFGNGTRLTVT.

This clonotype has just one count. The rearrangement uses TRBV5-1 and TRBJ2-2; maybe TRBD2 (6 bases). Germline V gives CDR1 SGHRS, CDR2 YFSETQ. The CDR3 totals 16 residues. V was clipped by 0 bases and J by 4 bases, with 13 bases between them. The CDR3 region is CASSLVWGETTGELFF. The DNA for the CDR3 is TGCGCCAGCAGCTTGGTATGGGGGGAGACCACCGGGGAGCTGTTTTTT.

Worth noting for this clonotype: Because it lacks the conserved phenylalanine or tryptophan at the end, this CDR3 is likely a read error. CDR3 DNA: TGTGCCAGCAGTGATGGGGGCTATGAGCAGTTCTAC. Translated, it gives CASSDGGYEQFY. The chain couples TRBV2 to TRBJ2-1; the D gene is possibly TRBD1 (6 bases). Germline V gene data show CDR1 as SNHLY and CDR2 as FYNNEI. The V end was cut by 3 bases, the J end by 8 bases, with 8 bases between. The CDR3 has 12 amino acids.

The chain recombines TRBV27 with TRBJ1-1; TRBD1 matches 7 bases. From germline, CDR1 is MNHEY and CDR2 SMNVEV (reference sequence). CDR3 size: 13 residues. Trimming took 2 bases from V and 10 from J; bases not matched to a gene: 7. CDR3 region: CASSLRWQGGAFF. The CDR3 bases are TGTGCCAGCAGTTTAAGATGGCAGGGGGGAGCTTTCTTT.

At least ten counts were recorded for this clonotype. The genes are TRBV9 and TRBJ2-7; 7 bases fit TRBD1. Per the germline V gene, CDR1 is SGDLS and CDR2 is YYNGEE. The CDR3 sequence is 14 residues long. J lost 3 bases, V lost 0 bases, and 3 bases had no gene match. The CDR3 nucleotides are TGTGCCAGCAGCGTAGAAGGGGGCGGCTACGAGCAGTACTTC. Its translation is CASSVEGGGYEQYF. Looking up the rest from reference TRBV9 and TRBJ2-7 gives the full variable domain: DSGVTQTPKHLITATGQRVTLRCSPRSGDLSVYWYQQSLDQGLQFLIQYYNGEERAKGNILERFSAQQFPDLHSELNLSSLELGDSALYFCASSVEGGGYEQYFGPGTRLTVT.

This clonotype was detected ten times or more. The chain couples TRBV29-1 to TRBJ1-2; 7 bases align to TRBD1. This CDR3 is built from 11 residues. CDR1 is SQVTM, CDR2 ANQGSEA, per germline. The trim removed 7 bases at V and 6 bases at J, leaving 5 bases unmatched. The CDR3 DNA reads TGCAGCGCCACAGGGGAAGATGGCTACACCTTC. Translated: CSATGEDGYTF.

The J gene is TRBJ2-3, the V gene TRBV7-2; D may be TRBD1 or TRBD2 (5 bases each). The V end lost 5 bases, the J end lost 8 bases, and 17 bases lay between the germline ends. Germline CDR1 reads SGHTA; CDR2 reads FQGNSA. The CDR3 spans 14 residues. CDR3 in amino acids: CASSPPPGRGTQYF. The CDR3 region has the DNA TGTGCCAGCAGCCCACCCCCAGGGAGAGGTACGCAGTATTTT.

The chain joins TRBV6-2 or TRBV6-3 to TRBJ1-1, with D possibly TRBD1 on 5 matching bases. This CDR3 comprises 15 residues. The germline gives CDR1 MNHEY, CDR2 SVGEGT. V was trimmed by 7 bases and J by 0 bases, leaving 15 bases between them. The CDR3 DNA is TGTGCCAGCACGGAATGGGGCAGCTTGAACACTGAAGCTTTCTTT. Translated: CASTEWGSLNTEAFF.

This clonotype came up many times. V is TRBV7-2 and J is TRBJ1-6; 7 bases align to TRBD1. Germline CDR1 SGHTA, CDR2 FQGNSA. The length of the CDR3 is 15 residues. V shed 5 bases, J shed 14 bases, and the junction held 15 bases outside the gene matches. DNA for the CDR3: TGTGCCAGCAGCCTAACCGGGACAGCCCAAGGGTCCCTCCACTTT. Protein sequence: CASSLTGTAQGSLHF.

This clonotype was seen many times. The chain employs TRBV7-2 and TRBJ1-3, with D possibly TRBD1 on 6 matching bases. In germline, CDR1 is SGHTA, CDR2 FQGNSA. The CDR3 covers 15 residues. V was cut by 5 bases and J by 6 bases, with 17 bases left in between. CDR3 nucleotide sequence: TGTGCCAGCAGCACTACCGGGACACCCGAAAACACCATATATTTT. Its protein product is CASSTTGTPENTIYF.

This clonotype occurred many times. CDR3 amino acids: CSVVRDTAYEQYF. The CDR3 DNA reads TGCAGCGTTGTAAGGGACACCGCCTACGAGCAGTACTTC. The chain recombines TRBV29-1 with TRBJ2-7; tentative D call: TRBD1 (6 bases). Trimming shortened V by 4 bases and J by 2 bases, and 12 bases separated the two germline ends. Germline-derived CDR1 and CDR2 are SQVTM and ANQGSEA. The CDR3 extends over 13 amino acids.